This T cell receptor (beta chain) comes out of a study of CD8+CD57+ T cells in acquired aplastic anemia. Findings and caveats of the study: CD8+ Simpson's diversity showed no significant patient-control difference.

For this clonotype: Its antigen is still unknown.

Individuals selected for sequencing had exhibited CD8+CD57+ cell expansion on flow cytometry. V lost 7 bases and J 5 bases, leaving 13 bases between the germline ends. CDR1 is KGHDR, CDR2 SFDVKD, per germline. This CDR3 region has 13 residues. Genomic DNA provided the template from which TCR beta VDJ and CDR3 profiles were obtained. TCRdb itself ran the reads through MiXCR, one entry per CDR3 protein. The data show 260,000 or so distinct CDR3 sequences, around 43% seen once. V usage is TRBV24-1 and J usage is TRBJ2-5; TRBD2 is a possible D gene (7 bases). The sample comprised sorted CD4+, CD8+, or CD8+CD57+ T cells (not recorded which) from PBMCs. The sequence derives from a human donor with aplastic anemia. The CDR3 sequence is CATRKGGDETQYF. The CDR3 DNA reads as TGTGCCACCAGGAAAGGGGGGGATGAGACCCAGTACTTC.